These 27 T cell receptor beta chains share one sample of origin, sequenced in a study of early T cells in non-severe SARS-CoV-2 infection. Using its own MiXCR run on the 5' RACE reads, TCRdb lists one record per CDR3 protein. The sample records about 110,000 distinct CDR3 sequences, roughly an eighth being singletons. The specimen was whole blood, collected at baseline. The receptors were gathered from an adult who was a healthcare worker with PCR-confirmed SARS-CoV-2 infection or an uninfected control (not recorded which).

This chain links TRBV7-3 with TRBJ1-1, with D possibly TRBD1 on 5 matching bases. The V end was cut by 1 base, the J end by 4 bases, with 10 bases between. Germline CDR1 SGHTA, CDR2 FQGTGA. The CDR3 runs to 14 residues. The CDR3 bases are TGTGCCAGCAGCTTAAGTGAGGGGACCACTGAAGCTTTCTTT. The encoded protein is CASSLSEGTTEAFF.

V gene TRBV28 combines with J gene TRBJ2-7, with D maybe TRBD1 (6 bases). CDR1 and CDR2 from the germline V gene are MDHEN and SYDVKM. Deletions cut 10 bases from V and 3 bases from J, with 13 bases between. This CDR3 comprises 12 residues. The CDR3 bases are TGTGCCACCCAGGGGAGTCGCTACGAGCAGTACTTC. The encoded protein is CATQGSRYEQYF.

J is TRBJ2-7 and V is TRBV20-1; 7 bases are a match to TRBD2. Trimming at V came to 3 bases and at J to 3 bases, leaving 5 bases not matched to a gene. Germline values: CDR1 DFQATT, CDR2 SNEGSKA (reference sequence). The CDR3 runs to 13 residues. CDR3 sequence: CSASYASGYEQYF. CDR3 bases: TGCAGTGCTAGTTATGCTAGCGGCTACGAGCAGTACTTC.

This clonotype was observed once. The chain employs TRBV7-9 and TRBJ1-4, with a tentative D call TRBD1 (6 bases). V lost 3 bases and J lost 1, with 9 bases in between. The germline gives CDR1 SEHNR, CDR2 FQNEAQ (reference sequence). This CDR3 is built from 15 residues. This chain's CDR3 is CASSFTGLTNEKLFF. In DNA, the CDR3 is TGTGCCAGCAGCTTTACAGGGCTAACTAATGAAAAACTGTTTTTT.

This clonotype was counted only a few times. The rearrangement uses TRBV29-1 and TRBJ2-1, with a tentative D call TRBD2 (5 bases). The CDR3 contains 14 residues. Germline lookup yields CDR1 SQVTM and CDR2 ANQGSEA. The V and J ends lost 3 bases and 6 bases respectively, with 15 bases between them. CDR3: CSVDAGGRGNEQFF. CDR3 sequence (DNA): TGCAGCGTTGATGCTGGCGGTCGGGGCAATGAGCAGTTCTTC.

This clonotype turned up a few times. This rearrangement joins TRBV18 to TRBJ1-5, with 9 bases identical to TRBD1. After removal of 2 bases from V and 0 bases from J, the junction contained 5 bases not matched to a gene. Germline V gene lookup returns CDR1 KGHSH and CDR2 LQKENI. This CDR3 contains 17 residues. In DNA, the CDR3 is TGTGCCAGCTCACCAATGGGACAGGGTATTAGCAATCAGCCCCAGCATTTT. Protein: CASSPMGQGISNQPQHF. Drawing the rest from reference TRBV18 and TRBJ1-5, the complete variable domain is NAGVMQNPRHLVRRRGQEARLRCSPMKGHSHVYWYRQLPEEGLKFMVYLQKENIIDESGMPKERFSAEFPKEGPSILRIQQVVRGDSAAYFCASSPMGQGISNQPQHFGDGTRLSIL.

The chain links TRBV19 to TRBJ2-1; D is perhaps TRBD2 (6 bases). This CDR3 is 17 amino acids long. The germline V gene encodes CDR1 LNHDA and CDR2 SQIVND (reference sequence). The V gene lost 3 bases and the J gene lost 7 bases, with 22 bases spanning the gap. In DNA form, the CDR3 reads TGTGCCAGTAGTATCCCCGGGACTCCTGGGAAGGTGAATGAGCAGTTCTTC. Translated, it gives CASSIPGTPGKVNEQFF.

In its sample, this clonotype was seen a few times. The CDR3 DNA sequence: TGTGCCAGCAGTACACAGGGCGATGAGCAGTTCTTC. This codes for CASSTQGDEQFF. The chain couples TRBV6-5 to TRBJ2-1, with D possibly TRBD1 on 6 matching bases. CDR3 length: 12 amino acids. Germline V gene lookup returns CDR1 MNHEY and CDR2 SVGAGI. V was cut by 5 bases and J by 8 bases, with 10 bases left in between.

This clonotype appeared a few times. The chain recombines TRBV20-1 with TRBJ1-5; D may be TRBD1 (6 bases). Per germline, CDR1 DFQATT and CDR2 SNEGSKA (reference sequence). Trimming removed 4 bases from V and 0 bases from J, with 16 bases in between. This CDR3 region has 16 residues. The CDR3 sequence: CSATRATGYSNQPQHF. CDR3 sequence (DNA): TGCAGTGCTACGAGAGCCACAGGGTATAGCAATCAGCCCCAGCATTTT.

The V call is TRBV29-1, the J call TRBJ1-2; 11 nucleotides agree with TRBD1. CDR1 is SQVTM and CDR2 is ANQGSEA in the germline V gene. V was clipped by 7 bases and J by 4 bases; unmatched bases: 2. The CDR3 length is 12 residues. The CDR3 nucleotides are TGCAGCGCCGGGACAGGGGGCTATGGCTACACCTTC. Its protein product is CSAGTGGYGYTF.

A few counts support this clonotype. The chain uses TRBV4-1 and TRBJ1-1; no definite D call. The CDR3 has 13 residues. Germline V gene lookup returns CDR1 MGHRA and CDR2 YSYEKL. V gave up 1 base and J gave up 4 bases, with 7 bases separating them. CDR3 coding DNA: TGCGCCAGCAGCCAAGGTGCGACCACTGAAGCTTTCTTT. Its translation: CASSQGATTEAFF.

The chain employs TRBV6-1 and TRBJ1-1; D is unclear. V was clipped by 6 bases and J by 2 bases, with 13 bases between them. CDR3 length: 14 amino acids. The germline gives CDR1 MNHNS, CDR2 SASEGT. The chain's CDR3 is CASSPSRGNTEAFF. The CDR3 nucleotides read TGTGCCAGCAGCCCCTCACGGGGTAACACTGAAGCTTTCTTT.

J is TRBJ2-1 and V is TRBV6-1, with a weak D call TRBD1 (7 bases). CDR1 is MNHNS, CDR2 SASEGT, per germline. This CDR3 contains 12 residues. The V end was cut by 4 bases, the J end by 10 bases, with 11 bases between. The CDR3 protein is CASSVRGREQFF. DNA for the CDR3: TGTGCCAGCAGTGTCAGGGGGAGGGAGCAGTTCTTC.

This clonotype was counted between two and nine times. The V call is TRBV14, the J call TRBJ1-1, with D uncertain. The CDR3 contains 11 residues. Germline lookup yields CDR1 SGHDN and CDR2 FVKESK. The V end lost 1 base, the J end lost 8 bases, and 5 bases lay between the germline ends. Here the CDR3 reads CASSQGVEAFF. For the CDR3, the DNA is TGTGCCAGCAGCCAAGGGGTCGAAGCTTTCTTT.

The table lists this clonotype with a few counts. V gene TRBV15 combines with J gene TRBJ2-7; 8 bases are a match to TRBD2. The CDR3 covers 14 residues. Germline CDR1 and CDR2: LNHNV and YYDKDF (reference sequence). The J segment lost 5 bases and the V segment lost 5 bases, leaving 8 bases of the junction unmatched. The CDR3 protein is CATSSGGRPHEQYF. CDR3 in DNA: TGTGCCACCAGCTCGGGCGGGAGGCCCCACGAGCAGTACTTC.

This clonotype was counted many times. The chain is built from TRBV20-1 and TRBJ2-3; D is unclear. The CDR3 spans 11 residues. Trimming left V 6 bases short and J 2 bases short, with 6 bases between. Per the germline V gene, CDR1 is DFQATT and CDR2 is SNEGSKA (reference sequence). Written as DNA, the CDR3 is TGCAGTGCACCGTTCACAGATACGCAGTATTTT. This translates into CSAPFTDTQYF.

In its sample, this clonotype was seen a few times. The CDR3 loop is CSVEGNYGYTF. CDR3 DNA: TGCAGCGTTGAAGGGAACTATGGCTACACCTTC. The chain links TRBV29-1 to TRBJ1-2; D unresolved. Germline V gene lookup returns CDR1 SQVTM and CDR2 ANQGSEA. This CDR3 region has 11 residues. Trimming shortened V by 1 base and J by 2 bases, and 2 bases separated the two germline ends. The entire variable domain, with the rest obtained from reference TRBV29-1 and TRBJ1-2, is as follows: SAVISQKPSRDICQRGTSLTIQCQVDSQVTMMFWYRQQPGQSLTLIATANQGSEATYESGFVIDKFPISRPNLTFSTLTVSNMSPEDSSIYLCSVEGNYGYTFGSGTRLTVV.

Many counts were recorded for this clonotype. The rearrangement uses TRBV20-1 and TRBJ2-7, with 13 bases matching TRBD2. The length of the CDR3 is 13 residues. Looked up from germline, CDR1 is DFQATT and CDR2 is SNEGSKA (reference sequence). V was clipped by 5 bases and J by 9 bases; unmatched bases: 7. The CDR3 DNA sequence: TGCAGTGCTGAGGGACTAGCGGGAAAACCGCAGTACTTC. Protein sequence: CSAEGLAGKPQYF.

This clonotype was observed a handful of times. The genes are TRBV6-2 or TRBV6-3 and TRBJ1-1, with D perhaps matching TRBD1 (6 bases). Trimming took off 9 bases at V and 1 base at J, with 15 bases between the two ends. The germline V gene has CDR1 MNHEY and CDR2 SVGEGT. The CDR3 totals 14 residues. DNA for the CDR3: TGTGCCAGTCAACAAAACAGGGAGAACACTGAAGCTTTCTTT. Protein sequence: CASQQNRENTEAFF.

The chain recombines TRBV5-1 with TRBJ1-6, with 9 bases that match TRBD1. The CDR3 length is 18 residues. Per germline, CDR1 SGHRS and CDR2 YFSETQ. Germline trimming cut 4 bases from V and 2 bases from J; bases unmatched to any gene: 10. This CDR3 reads CASSPNSGQGAYNSPLHF. The CDR3 coding sequence is TGCGCCAGCAGCCCTAACTCGGGACAGGGCGCCTATAATTCACCCCTCCACTTT.

This clonotype was seen a handful of times. The rearrangement joins TRBV12-3 or TRBV12-4 to TRBJ1-6; D is undetermined. V dropped 6 bases and J dropped 6 bases, with 6 bases sitting between them. This CDR3 has 12 amino acids. CDR3 coding DNA: TGTGCCAGCAGACAGATTAATTCACCCCTCCACTTT. It translates to CASRQINSPLHF.

This clonotype turned up a few times. The chain employs TRBV19 and TRBJ1-5; no firm D call. The length of the CDR3 is 14 residues. CDR1 and CDR2 from the germline V gene are LNHDA and SQIVND (reference sequence). V lost 4 bases and J 0 bases, leaving 7 bases between the germline ends. The CDR3 nucleotides read TGTGCCAGTAGTACGGATTATAGCAATCAGCCCCAGCATTTT. It encodes CASSTDYSNQPQHF.

The chain uses TRBV7-9 and TRBJ1-6, with a possible D match to TRBD1 (5 bases). CDR3 size: 16 residues. The V gene lost 1 base and the J gene lost 9 bases, with 16 bases spanning the gap. CDR1 is SEHNR and CDR2 is FQNEAQ in the germline V gene (reference sequence). The CDR3 DNA is TGTGCCAGCAGCTTAGTTCGATCCCAGGGAGGTTCACCCCTCCACTTT. Protein: CASSLVRSQGGSPLHF.

This clonotype came up once. The V and J genes are TRBV7-2 and TRBJ2-3, with 9 bases matching TRBD2. The V gene end was trimmed by 3 bases and the J gene end by 1 base; junction bases not matched to a gene: 11. This CDR3 comprises 18 residues. Looked up from germline, CDR1 is SGHTA and CDR2 is FQGNSA. The DNA for the CDR3 is TGTGCCAGCAGCTTTGGCCTAGCGGGGTTCCCGGGCACAGATACGCAGTATTTT. Translated: CASSFGLAGFPGTDTQYF. The full variable domain, in which reference TRBV7-2 and TRBJ2-3 provide the parts outside the CDR3, is GAGVSQSPSNKVTEKGKDVELRCDPISGHTALYWYRQSLGQGLEFLIYFQGNSAPDKSGLPSDRFSAERTGGSVSTLTIQRTQQEDSAVYLCASSFGLAGFPGTDTQYFGPGTRLTVL.

The table lists this clonotype with many counts. J is TRBJ2-1 and V is TRBV28, with D perhaps matching TRBD1 (5 bases). Trimming removed 6 bases at V and 7 bases at J, with 10 bases between. The CDR3 consists of 12 residues. Germline-derived CDR1 and CDR2 are MDHEN and SYDVKM. The CDR3 spells CASRTVPNEQFF. DNA of the CDR3: TGTGCCAGCAGGACAGTGCCGAATGAGCAGTTCTTC.

The chain links TRBV21-1 to TRBJ2-6; no DNA check was done on the table's D call, TRBD2. TRBV21-1 is a pseudogene. The CDR3 loop spans 19 amino acids. The CDR3 DNA reads as TGTGCCAGCCCGAAAGCTAACCTAGCGGGAGGCAGCGGGGCCAACGTCCTGACTTTC. The encoded protein is CASPKANLAGGSGANVLTF.

The chain links TRBV5-1 to TRBJ1-1; D is unresolved. V lost 2 bases and J 8 bases, leaving 13 bases between the germline ends. CDR3 length: 13 residues. Germline V lookup: CDR1 SGHRS, CDR2 YFSETQ. The CDR3 is CASSFSPEIEAFF. Here the CDR3 DNA reads TGCGCCAGCAGCTTTAGCCCCGAGATCGAAGCTTTCTTT.